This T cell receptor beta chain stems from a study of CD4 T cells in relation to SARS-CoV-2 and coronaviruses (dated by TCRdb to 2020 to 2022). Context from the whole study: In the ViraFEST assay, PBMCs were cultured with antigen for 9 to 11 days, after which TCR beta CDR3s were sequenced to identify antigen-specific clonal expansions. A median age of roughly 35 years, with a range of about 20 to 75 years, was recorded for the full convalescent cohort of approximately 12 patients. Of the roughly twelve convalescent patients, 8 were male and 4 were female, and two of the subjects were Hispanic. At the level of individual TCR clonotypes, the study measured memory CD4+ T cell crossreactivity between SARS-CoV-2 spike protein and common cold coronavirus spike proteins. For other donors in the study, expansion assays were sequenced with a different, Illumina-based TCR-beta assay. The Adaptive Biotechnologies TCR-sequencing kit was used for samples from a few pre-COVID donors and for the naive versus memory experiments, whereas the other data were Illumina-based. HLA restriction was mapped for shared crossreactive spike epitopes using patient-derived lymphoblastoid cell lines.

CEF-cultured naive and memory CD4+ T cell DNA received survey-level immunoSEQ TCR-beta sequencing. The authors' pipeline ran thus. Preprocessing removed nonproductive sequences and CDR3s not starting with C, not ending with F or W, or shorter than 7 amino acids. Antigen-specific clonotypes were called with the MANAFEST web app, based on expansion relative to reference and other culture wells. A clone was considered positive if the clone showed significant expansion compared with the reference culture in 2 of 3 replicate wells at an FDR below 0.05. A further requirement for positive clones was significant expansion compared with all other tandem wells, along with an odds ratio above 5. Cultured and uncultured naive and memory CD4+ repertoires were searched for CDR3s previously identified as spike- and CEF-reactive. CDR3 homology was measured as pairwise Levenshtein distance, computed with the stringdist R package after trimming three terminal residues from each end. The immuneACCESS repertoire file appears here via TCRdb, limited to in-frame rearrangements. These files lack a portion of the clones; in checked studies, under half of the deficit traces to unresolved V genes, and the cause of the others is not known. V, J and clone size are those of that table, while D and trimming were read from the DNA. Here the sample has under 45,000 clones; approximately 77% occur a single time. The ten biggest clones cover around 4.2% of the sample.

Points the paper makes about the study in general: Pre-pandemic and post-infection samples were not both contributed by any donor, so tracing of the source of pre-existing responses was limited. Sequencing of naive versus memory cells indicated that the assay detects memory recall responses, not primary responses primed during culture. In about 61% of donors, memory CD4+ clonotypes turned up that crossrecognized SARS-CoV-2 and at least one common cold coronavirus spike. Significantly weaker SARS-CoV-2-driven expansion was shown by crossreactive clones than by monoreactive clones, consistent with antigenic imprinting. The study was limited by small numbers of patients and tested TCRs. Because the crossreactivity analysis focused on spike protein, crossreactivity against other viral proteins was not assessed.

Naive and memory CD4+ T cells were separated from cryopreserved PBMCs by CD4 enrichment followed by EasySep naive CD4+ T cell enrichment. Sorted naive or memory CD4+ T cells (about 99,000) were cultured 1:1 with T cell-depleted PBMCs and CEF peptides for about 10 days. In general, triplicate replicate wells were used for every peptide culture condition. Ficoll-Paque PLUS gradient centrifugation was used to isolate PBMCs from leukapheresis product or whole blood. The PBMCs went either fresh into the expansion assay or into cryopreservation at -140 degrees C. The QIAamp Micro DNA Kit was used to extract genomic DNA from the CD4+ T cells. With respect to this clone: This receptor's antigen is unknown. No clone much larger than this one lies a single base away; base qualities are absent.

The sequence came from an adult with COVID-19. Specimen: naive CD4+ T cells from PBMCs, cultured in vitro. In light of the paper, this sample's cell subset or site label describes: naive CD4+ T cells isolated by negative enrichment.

The bases read TGTGCCAGCAGTTATTCGACAGGGTGGTACGAGCAGTACTTC. Its translation is CASSYSTGWYEQYF. The chain was built from TRBV6-6 and TRBJ2-7; TRBD1 matches 7 bases in the middle. Looking up the germline V gene (reference sequence) yields CDR1 MNHNY and CDR2 SVGAGI. Reading from cysteine to phenylalanine, the CDR3 counts 14 amino acids. Only the CDR3 DNA stays, 42 bases, in frame from base 1. Trimming removed 3 bases from V and 4 bases from J; the gene matches leave 6 bases unexplained.